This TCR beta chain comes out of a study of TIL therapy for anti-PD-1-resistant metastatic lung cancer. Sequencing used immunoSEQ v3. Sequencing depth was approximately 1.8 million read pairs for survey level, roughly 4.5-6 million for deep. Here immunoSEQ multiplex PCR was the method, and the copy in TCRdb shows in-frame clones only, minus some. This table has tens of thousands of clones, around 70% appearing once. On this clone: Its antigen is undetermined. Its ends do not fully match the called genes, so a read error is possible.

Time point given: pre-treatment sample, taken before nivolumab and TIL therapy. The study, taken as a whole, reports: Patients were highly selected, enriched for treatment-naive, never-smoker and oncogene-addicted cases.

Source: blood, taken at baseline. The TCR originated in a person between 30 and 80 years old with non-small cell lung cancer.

CDR3 nucleotides: TGTGCTAGCAGCACAGGCAGGGGTGGCGGTGAAAAACTGTTTTTT. Its protein is CASSTGRGGGEKLFF. V gene TRBV7-7 combines with J gene TRBJ1-4; tentatively, D is TRBD1 (6 bases). There are 15 residues in the CDR3. Germline CDR1 is SSHAT and CDR2 is FNYEAQ (reference sequence).